Presented here are 7 T cell receptor beta chains from one specimen sequenced in a study of blood T cell repertoires in COVID-19 (dated by TCRdb to 2020 to 2022). Libraries came from the immunoSEQ multiplex PCR assay. What TCRdb holds here is the immuneACCESS table cut down to in-frame rearrangements. Part of the clones is not present; checked against another copy, under half of the missing clones reflect an unresolved V gene, and the others are unexplained. This sample holds about 310,000 clones; roughly 88% were observed only once. The ten largest make up approximately 2.9% of the sample. The sequenced material came from peripheral blood. Receptors were obtained from a woman in her 30s with COVID-19, enrolled during active disease.

V is TRBV19 and J is TRBJ1-2; 11 bases are shared with TRBD1. J gave up 5 bases and V 6 bases, and 11 bases lay outside the gene matches. Germline loops: CDR1 LNHDA, CDR2 SQIVND (reference sequence). The CDR3 is 16 amino acids. The CDR3 DNA is TGTGCCAGTAGCCCGCCGGGACAGGGGGACATTTATGGCTACACCTTC. Encoded protein: CASSPPGQGDIYGYTF.

This chain links TRBV11-2 with TRBJ2-2, with 9 bases lining up with TRBD1. V was clipped by 5 bases and J by 5 bases; unmatched bases: 6. The germline V gene encodes CDR1 SGHAT and CDR2 FQNNGV. This CDR3 is 15 amino acids long. CDR3 amino acids: CASSTGQGGTGELFF. The CDR3 DNA follows: TGTGCCAGCAGCACGGGACAGGGTGGAACCGGGGAGCTGTTTTTT.

This chain joins TRBV19 and TRBJ2-3; D is perhaps TRBD2 (5 bases). The CDR3 totals 16 residues. V shed 6 bases and J shed 0 bases, with 16 bases lying between them. Germline-derived CDR1 and CDR2 are LNHDA and SQIVND (reference sequence). The CDR3 here is CASSLSWSGSTDTQYF. CDR3 DNA sequence: TGTGCCAGTAGCCTCTCTTGGAGCGGAAGCACAGATACGCAGTATTTT.

The rearrangement links TRBV6-1 to TRBJ1-2; tentative D call: TRBD1 (5 bases). V dropped 2 bases and J dropped 7 bases, with 8 bases sitting between them. CDR1 and CDR2 (germline): MNHNS, SASEGT. The CDR3 loop spans 12 amino acids. The CDR3 is CASSESGVGYTF. The CDR3 bases are TGTGCCAGCAGTGAATCGGGGGTTGGCTACACCTTC.

The rearrangement uses TRBV6-5 and TRBJ1-3; D is possibly TRBD1 (6 bases). V was pared by 6 bases and J by 2 bases, with 11 bases between. Germline V gene data show CDR1 as MNHEY and CDR2 as SVGAGI. This CDR3 is built from 14 residues. In DNA form, the CDR3 reads TGTGCCAGCAGACAGGGAATTGCTGGAAACACCATATATTTT. This encodes CASRQGIAGNTIYF.

The J gene is TRBJ2-3, the V gene TRBV11-3; maybe TRBD2 (6 bases). Germline V CDR1 and CDR2: SGHNT, YENEEA. The CDR3 totals 14 residues. V was shortened by 5 bases and J by 2 bases, with 11 bases between the two germline ends. DNA for the CDR3: TGTGCCAGCAGCCCGGGACTTGCCACAGATACGCAGTATTTT. Translation: CASSPGLATDTQYF.

This clone was recorded once. The CDR3 DNA reads as TGTGCCAGCAGCCGGGACAGGGGTTACGAGCAGTACTTC. This codes for CASSRDRGYEQYF. The chain joins TRBV7-2 to TRBJ2-7; 10 bases agree with TRBD1. Germline-derived CDR1 and CDR2 are SGHTA and FQGNSA. The V gene end was trimmed by 5 bases and the J gene end by 4 bases; junction bases not matched to a gene: 2. This CDR3 spans 13 amino acids.